These 15 T cell receptor beta chains were all obtained from the same sample, sequenced in a study of OX40 agonist ivuxolimab in advanced cancers. The library relied on the immunoSEQ multiplex PCR assay. TCRdb's version of the immuneACCESS table is confined to in-frame rearrangements and falls short of the full clone set. An unresolved V gene accounts for under half of the shortfall where checked; the remainder is of unknown origin. For this sample the table gives 70,000 to 85,000 clones, of which around four fifths were detected only once. The top ten hold 5.5% to 7% of the sample. The sample in question was CD4+ or CD8+ T cells sorted from blood, obtained in a trial of the OX40 agonist ivuxolimab. The receptor source for this set is an adult with an advanced solid tumor such as melanoma, head and neck, liver or kidney cancer.

This clone appeared once. The chain carries TRBV10-1 and TRBJ2-3, with 8 bases lining up with TRBD1. This CDR3 comprises 15 residues. Germline V gives CDR1 WNHNN, CDR2 SYGVQD (reference sequence). V lost 8 bases and J lost 2; bases outside the gene matches: 9. In nucleotides, the CDR3 is TGCGCCAGCCAAATGGGACAGGAACTCACAGATACGCAGTATTTT. It specifies CASQMGQELTDTQYF.

The gene calls are TRBV20-1 and TRBJ1-2; 7 nucleotides align to TRBD1. Germline values: CDR1 DFQATT, CDR2 SNEGSKA (reference sequence). V dropped 3 bases and J dropped 14; count of bases not matched to a gene: 9. This CDR3 is built from 11 residues. For the CDR3, the DNA is TGCAGTGCTAGGTCCGGCAGGGGGGAAACCTTC. Amino acids: CSARSGRGETF.

The V call is TRBV7-2, the J call TRBJ2-3; no firm D call. V was cut by 4 bases and J by 10 bases, with 12 bases left in between. CDR3 size: 12 residues. Germline CDR1 reads SGHTA; CDR2 reads FQGNSA. CDR3 region: CASSSSVGPQYF. The CDR3, as DNA: TGTGCCAGCAGCTCATCGGTGGGTCCGCAGTATTTT.

The chain carries TRBV6-1 and TRBJ2-7; 8 bases match TRBD1. Germline CDR1 MNHNS, CDR2 SASEGT. This CDR3 is 15 amino acids long. With V trimmed by 1 base and J by 2 bases, 4 bases remained unmatched. The DNA of the CDR3 is TGTGCCAGCAGTGAAGTTTCAGGGGGCGCCTACGAGCAGTACGTC. Translating gives CASSEVSGGAYEQYV.

The genes are TRBV15 and TRBJ2-7; D unclear. Looked up from germline, CDR1 is LNHNV and CDR2 is YYDKDF (reference sequence). The V gene lost 0 bases and the J gene lost 5 bases, with 11 bases spanning the gap. There are 14 residues in the CDR3. The CDR3 sequence: CATSRDQGRNEQYV. The CDR3 DNA sequence: TGTGCCACCAGCAGAGATCAAGGACGCAACGAGCAGTACGTC.

The chain uses TRBV7-3 and TRBJ2-2, with D possibly being TRBD1 or TRBD2 (5 bases each). CDR3 length: 17 amino acids. V was pared by 5 bases and J by 0 bases, with 16 bases between. Germline CDR1 reads SGHTA; CDR2 reads FQGTGA. The CDR3 spells CASSRALGTANTGELFF. As DNA, the CDR3 is TGTGCCAGCAGCCGTGCGCTCGGGACCGCGAACACCGGGGAGCTGTTTTTT.

This clone was recorded a few times. The CDR3 is CASSLDGVIADTQYF. The CDR3 DNA sequence: TGTGCCAGCAGCTTGGACGGGGTTATCGCAGATACGCAGTATTTT. The genes are TRBV7-3 and TRBJ2-3, with a weak D call TRBD2 (5 bases). V lost 3 bases and J lost 4, with 14 bases in between. The CDR3 contains 15 residues. Germline V CDR1 and CDR2: SGHTA, FQGTGA.

The V call is TRBV9, the J call TRBJ1-1; D remains unclear. CDR1 SGDLS and CDR2 YYNGEE come from the germline V gene. CDR3 length equals 15 residues. Trimming took 2 bases from V and 0 from J, leaving 11 bases between them. The DNA of the CDR3 is TGTGCCAGCAGCGTTGGGTCAGCCATGAACACTGAAGCTTTCTTT. Amino acid sequence: CASSVGSAMNTEAFF.

The chain combines TRBV19 with TRBJ2-5, with D unclear. Trimming pared 3 bases from V and 5 bases from J, leaving 16 bases between. Germline CDR1 reads LNHDA; CDR2 reads SQIVND (reference sequence). This CDR3 spans 15 amino acids. The CDR3 DNA is TGTGCCAGTAGTATTCAGCAGATGCAAAGGGAGACCCAGTACTTC. This codes for CASSIQQMQRETQYF.

The chain employs TRBV28 and TRBJ1-5; D unclear. Trimming shortened V by 5 bases and J by 1 base, and 18 bases separated the two germline ends. Germline-derived CDR1 and CDR2 are MDHEN and SYDVKM. The CDR3 has 17 residues. CDR3 nucleotides: TGTGCCAGCAGTGGGGTTGGGCCTCAGGCCAGCAATCAGCCCCAGCATTTT. This gives the protein CASSGVGPQASNQPQHF.

The rearrangement links TRBV4-1 to TRBJ2-7; TRBD1 aligns across 8 bases. The CDR3 contains 16 residues. Germline V gives CDR1 MGHRA, CDR2 YSYEKL. The ends lost 0 bases at V and 9 bases at J; junction bases unmatched: 13. CDR3 amino acids: CASSQEANRGREVQYF. CDR3 sequence (DNA): TGCGCCAGCAGCCAAGAAGCAAACAGGGGGAGAGAGGTGCAGTACTTC.

The rearrangement uses TRBV25-1 and TRBJ1-2, with D unresolved. The germline V and J ends were trimmed by 2 bases and 2 bases, with 9 bases remaining between them. CDR3 length equals 14 residues. From germline, CDR1 is MGHDK and CDR2 SYGVNS. The CDR3 loop reads CASSEPGRNYGYTF. For the CDR3, the DNA is TGTGCCAGCAGTGAACCCGGACGGAACTATGGCTACACCTTC.

About this clone itself: The identical CDR3 is also encoded by other nucleotide sequences in the sample. CDR3: CASSALGETQYF. Here the CDR3 DNA reads TGTGCCAGCAGCGCCCTCGGTGAGACCCAGTACTTC. The chain links TRBV9 to TRBJ2-5; unclear D gene. This CDR3 is 12 amino acids long. Germline V lookup: CDR1 SGDLS, CDR2 YYNGEE. V lost 3 bases, J lost 5 bases, and 8 bases lay in between.

The gene calls are TRBV19 and TRBJ2-7; 8 bases align to TRBD2. Per the germline V gene, CDR1 is LNHDA and CDR2 is SQIVND (reference sequence). This CDR3 spans 14 amino acids. With V trimmed by 5 bases and J by 3 bases, 6 bases remained unmatched. The CDR3 DNA sequence: TGTGCCAGTAGTTCCACCGGGACTAGCTACGAGCAGTACTTC. Translated: CASSSTGTSYEQYF.

V and J are TRBV7-6 and TRBJ2-1; D is unresolved. Trimming removed 5 bases from V and 9 bases from J, with 11 bases in between. This CDR3 is 12 amino acids long. Germline V lookup: CDR1 SGHVS, CDR2 FNYEAQ. CDR3 bases: TGTGCCAGCAGCCGAGGCCAGTTTGAGCAGTTCTTC. Translated: CASSRGQFEQFF. The whole variable domain, remainder taken from reference TRBV7-6 and TRBJ2-1, is GAGVSQSPRYKVTKRGQDVALRCDPISGHVSLYWYRQALGQGPEFLTYFNYEAQQDKSGLPNDRFSAERPEGSISTLTIQRTEQRDSAMYRCASSRGQFEQFFGPGTRLTVL.